Below are 26 T cell receptor beta chains sequenced from a single sample in a study of immune evolution from preneoplasia to lung adenocarcinoma. The repertoire was sequenced with immunoSEQ multiplex PCR; TCRdb's copy has only in-frame clones and lacks some. The sample has some 5,200 clones, 60% to 80% seen once; the top ten hold about 28%. Input material: FFPE normal lung tissue adjacent to the tumor. These receptors were taken from a person aged 55 to 70 with lung adenocarcinoma.

V usage is TRBV2 and J usage is TRBJ2-7, with D possibly called TRBD1 or TRBD2 (5 bases each). CDR3 size: 14 residues. Germline CDR1 and CDR2: SNHLY and FYNNEI. V was shortened by 3 bases and J by 6 bases, with 15 bases between the two germline ends. The CDR3 is CASSEPPGGFEQYF. The DNA of the CDR3 is TGTGCCAGCAGTGAGCCTCCTGGGGGATTCGAGCAGTACTTC. Variable domain in full (rest from reference TRBV2 and TRBJ2-7): EPEVTQTPSHQVTQMGQEVILRCVPISNHLYFYWYRQILGQKVEFLVSFYNNEISEKSEIFDDQFSVERPDGSNFTLKIRSTKLEDSAMYFCASSEPPGGFEQYFGPGTRLTVT.

This clone is a singleton in its sample. The chain employs TRBV7-9 and TRBJ2-7; D not certain. V dropped 5 bases and J dropped 6 bases, with 11 bases sitting between them. The germline gives CDR1 SEHNR, CDR2 FQNEAQ (reference sequence). This CDR3 contains 12 residues. The CDR3 DNA follows: TGTGCCAGCAGCCCTGAAACCGGCGAGCAGTACTTC. Its protein product is CASSPETGEQYF.

The rearrangement uses TRBV28 and TRBJ2-7; no clear D. Germline V gene lookup returns CDR1 MDHEN and CDR2 SYDVKM. The CDR3 runs to 12 residues. Trimming removed 4 bases at V and 2 bases at J, with 6 bases between. The CDR3 loop is CASSSATYEQYF. In DNA form, the CDR3 reads TGTGCCAGCAGTTCGGCCACCTACGAGCAGTACTTC.

V is TRBV6-5 and J is TRBJ2-5; TRBD2 is a possible D gene (5 bases). With 4 bases removed from V and 5 bases from J, the gap between germline ends came to 17 bases. In germline, CDR1 is MNHEY, CDR2 SVGAGI. CDR3 size: 15 residues. This CDR3 reads CASSSRVGALETQYF. The CDR3 bases are TGTGCCAGCAGTTCCCGTGTGGGAGCTTTGGAGACCCAGTACTTC.

This clone came up once. The chain combines TRBV4-1 with TRBJ2-7; D possibly uses TRBD1 or TRBD2 (6 bases each). CDR3 length: 15 amino acids. Per the germline V gene, CDR1 is MGHRA and CDR2 is YSYEKL. V dropped 0 bases and J dropped 6 bases, with 15 bases sitting between them. The CDR3 reads CASSQDPGAGREQYF. In nucleotides, the CDR3 is TGCGCCAGCAGCCAAGATCCGGGGGCGGGGCGCGAGCAGTACTTC.

The chain joins TRBV4-1 to TRBJ1-2; D is unclear. CDR3 length: 14 residues. Germline V gene data show CDR1 as MGHRA and CDR2 as YSYEKL. V lost 0 bases and J lost 5, with 10 bases in between. CDR3 in DNA: TGCGCCAGCAGCCAAGATAAGGAGGTTTATGGCTACACCTTC. Translation gives CASSQDKEVYGYTF.

The genes are TRBV9 and TRBJ2-3, with no clear D. The germline CDR1 and CDR2 sequences are SGDLS and YYNGEE. Trimming left V 2 bases short and J 2 bases short, with 9 bases between. The CDR3 is made up of 14 amino acids. CDR3 loop: CASSVRGPTDTQYF. The CDR3 DNA follows: TGTGCCAGCAGCGTTCGAGGCCCCACAGATACGCAGTATTTT.

V and J are TRBV5-6 and TRBJ2-3; D is tentatively TRBD1 or TRBD2 (5 bases each). Germline V lookup: CDR1 SGHDT, CDR2 YYEEEE. V shed 0 bases and J shed 1 base, with 6 bases lying between them. There are 14 residues in the CDR3. CDR3 amino acids: CASSLGGGTDTQYF. In DNA form, the CDR3 reads TGTGCCAGCAGCTTGGGAGGGGGCACAGATACGCAGTATTTT. Complete variable domain (other parts from reference TRBV5-6 and TRBJ2-3): DAGVTQSPTHLIKTRGQQVTLRCSPKSGHDTVSWYQQALGQGPQFIFQYYEEEERQRGNFPDRFSGHQFPNYSSELNVNALLLGDSALYLCASSLGGGTDTQYFGPGTRLTVL.

This clone was seen only a few times. In DNA form, the CDR3 reads TGTGCCAGCAGCGCGAAAGCGGGGGTGTACCAAGAGACCCAGTACTTC. The encoded protein is CASSAKAGVYQETQYF. The V and J genes are TRBV9 and TRBJ2-5; 8 bases agree with TRBD2. Germline CDR1 and CDR2: SGDLS and YYNGEE. CDR3 length: 16 amino acids. J gave up 0 bases and V 3 bases, and 7 bases lay outside the gene matches.

V usage is TRBV5-6 and J usage is TRBJ2-2; TRBD1 aligns across 7 bases. CDR1 and CDR2 (germline): SGHDT, YYEEEE. CDR3 length: 16 residues. V was clipped by 4 bases and J by 1 base; unmatched bases: 7. The DNA of the CDR3 is TGTGCCAGCAGCAACCCGAGGACAGGGAACACCGGGGAGCTGTTTTTT. Its protein is CASSNPRTGNTGELFF. Based on the CDR3 plus reference TRBV5-6 and TRBJ2-2, the full variable domain is DAGVTQSPTHLIKTRGQQVTLRCSPKSGHDTVSWYQQALGQGPQFIFQYYEEEERQRGNFPDRFSGHQFPNYSSELNVNALLLGDSALYLCASSNPRTGNTGELFFGEGSRLTVL.

The chain carries TRBV19 and TRBJ1-1; D not certain. Between the trimmed V and J ends, which lost 7 bases and 1 base, there was a span of 10 bases. The CDR3 has 13 residues. The germline gives CDR1 LNHDA, CDR2 SQIVND (reference sequence). The CDR3 coding sequence is TGTGCCAGTATTATGCAGCGGAACACTGAAGCTTTCTTT. This translates into CASIMQRNTEAFF.

This chain connects TRBV28 to TRBJ1-2; maybe TRBD1 (5 bases). This CDR3 has 13 amino acids. CDR1 MDHEN and CDR2 SYDVKM come from the germline V gene. V lost 5 bases and J 4 bases, leaving 11 bases between the germline ends. DNA for the CDR3: TGTGCCAGCAGTCGGGACCGCGCCTATGGCTACACCTTC. It specifies CASSRDRAYGYTF.

The chain uses TRBV4-1 and TRBJ1-2; TRBD1 aligns across 7 bases. This CDR3 region has 16 residues. Trimming cost V 6 bases and J 7 bases; bases outside gene matches: 17. Germline CDR1 reads MGHRA; CDR2 reads YSYEKL. The CDR3 DNA reads TGCGCCAGCAGATCTTCTAATACAGGGGCTGGCGGTGGCTACACCTTC. It translates to CASRSSNTGAGGGYTF.

V and J are TRBV27 and TRBJ1-2, with unresolved D. The CDR3 is made up of 14 amino acids. CDR1 and CDR2 (germline): MNHEY, SMNVEV (reference sequence). Trimming left V 5 bases short and J 0 bases short, with 10 bases between. CDR3 protein: CASSQAKANYGYTF. CDR3 bases: TGTGCCAGCAGTCAGGCCAAAGCTAACTATGGCTACACCTTC.

This chain connects TRBV11-2 to TRBJ1-1; no firm D call. The CDR3 totals 14 residues. CDR1 SGHAT and CDR2 FQNNGV come from the germline V gene. Trimming cost V 0 bases and J 4 bases, with 9 bases left between them. Here the CDR3 reads CASSLEVWGTEAFF. The CDR3 nucleotides read TGTGCCAGCAGCTTAGAGGTCTGGGGCACTGAAGCTTTCTTT.

The genes are TRBV28 and TRBJ2-7, with 7 bases aligning to TRBD1. CDR1 and CDR2 (germline): MDHEN, SYDVKM. V was pared by 5 bases and J by 4 bases, with 17 bases of the junction left unmatched. The CDR3 contains 17 residues. Here the CDR3 reads CASSLTVRDSLRYEQYF. The DNA for the CDR3 is TGTGCCAGCAGTCTTACGGTCCGGGACAGTCTTAGGTACGAGCAGTACTTC.

V is TRBV19 and J is TRBJ1-6; possibly TRBD1 for D (6 bases). This CDR3 is 16 amino acids long. Germline V gives CDR1 LNHDA, CDR2 SQIVND (reference sequence). The V end was cut by 3 bases, the J end by 4 bases, with 13 bases between. Written as DNA, the CDR3 is TGTGCCAGTAGTATTCGGGGGGCCAGTTATAATTCACCCCTCCACTTT. Its protein is CASSIRGASYNSPLHF. The full variable domain, with the rest looked up from reference TRBV19 and TRBJ1-6, is DGGITQSPKYLFRKEGQNVTLSCEQNLNHDAMYWYRQDPGQGLRLIYYSQIVNDFQKGDIAEGYSVSREKKESFPLTVTSAQKNPTAFYLCASSIRGASYNSPLHFGNGTRLTVT.

The CDR3 bases are TGTGCCAGCAGCAACCGGGACCCTTATACTCGCTACGAGCAGTACTTC. Translating it yields CASSNRDPYTRYEQYF. This chain links TRBV21-1 with TRBJ2-7. TRBV21-1 is marked as a pseudogene. The CDR3 length is 16 residues.

This clone was counted a few times. The chain has TRBV28 and TRBJ1-2, with unresolved D. CDR1 is MDHEN, CDR2 SYDVKM, per germline. V was shortened by 3 bases and J by 4 bases, with 9 bases between the two germline ends. This CDR3 is built from 13 residues. This chain's CDR3 is CASSLAPFYGYTF. The CDR3 DNA reads as TGTGCCAGCAGTTTGGCGCCGTTCTATGGCTACACCTTC.

V and J are TRBV11-3 and TRBJ2-2; D gene uncertain. CDR3 length equals 13 residues. Between the trimmed V and J ends, which lost 2 bases and 3 bases, there was a span of 4 bases. Germline loops: CDR1 SGHNT, CDR2 YENEEA. CDR3 nucleotide sequence: TGTGCCAGCAGCTTACGATACACCGGGGAGCTGTTTTTT. Translating it yields CASSLRYTGELFF.

This rearrangement joins TRBV14 to TRBJ1-3; D not certain. CDR3 length: 15 amino acids. Trimming took 1 base from V and 0 from J, leaving 7 bases between them. Germline CDR1 SGHDN, CDR2 FVKESK. The CDR3 nucleotides are TGTGCCAGCAGCCAAGGACGGGTCTCTGGAAACACCATATATTTT. Its translation is CASSQGRVSGNTIYF.

This clone was detected once. The chain employs TRBV9 and TRBJ2-2, with TRBD1 matching 7 bases. The CDR3 consists of 16 residues. Germline loops: CDR1 SGDLS, CDR2 YYNGEE. After removal of 0 bases from V and 4 bases from J, the junction contained 6 bases not matched to a gene. For the CDR3, the DNA is TGTGCCAGCAGCGTAGGGGACAGATACTCCACCGGGGAGCTGTTTTTT. Amino acids: CASSVGDRYSTGELFF.

This clone is medium-sized. The V call is TRBV7-9, the J call TRBJ1-1; TRBD1 agrees at 7 bases. The CDR3 length is 14 residues. Germline V gene lookup returns CDR1 SEHNR and CDR2 FQNEAQ (reference sequence). The V and J ends lost 5 bases and 8 bases, in that order; junction bases with no gene match: 11. CDR3 in amino acids: CASSPGQDYEEAFF. The DNA of the CDR3 is TGTGCCAGCAGCCCTGGACAGGACTATGAGGAAGCTTTCTTT.

This clone was observed a handful of times. This chain links TRBV20-1 with TRBJ2-2, with unresolved D. Germline V gene sequence: CDR1 DFQATT, CDR2 SNEGSKA (reference sequence). Deletions cut 1 base from V and 6 bases from J, with 3 bases between. The CDR3 is 11 amino acids. The CDR3 sequence: CSARVAGELFF. Here the CDR3 DNA reads TGCAGTGCTAGAGTTGCCGGGGAGCTGTTTTTT.

The chain links TRBV9 to TRBJ1-2, with D possibly matching TRBD1 (6 bases). The V end lost 3 bases, the J end lost 4 bases, and 22 bases lay between the germline ends. The CDR3 runs to 17 residues. The germline V gene encodes CDR1 SGDLS and CDR2 YYNGEE. CDR3: CASSENTQGKGVYGYTF. Written as DNA, the CDR3 is TGTGCCAGCAGCGAAAACACACAGGGAAAAGGGGTCTATGGCTACACCTTC.

This clone was picked up a small number of times. The chain joins TRBV7-2 to TRBJ2-7, with 9 bases lining up with TRBD2. The CDR3 is 15 amino acids. The germline V gene encodes CDR1 SGHTA and CDR2 FQGNSA. V lost 3 bases to trimming and J lost 4 bases; unmatched junction nucleotides: 7. The CDR3 sequence: CASSFDAGGPYEQYF. Written as DNA, the CDR3 is TGTGCCAGCAGCTTTGATGCGGGGGGGCCGTACGAGCAGTACTTC.